This TCR beta chain is drawn from a study of kidney transplant recipient with SARS-CoV-2 infection (dated by TCRdb to the early 2020s). What this sample's time point label stands for: pre-pandemic baseline sample and day 111 after first positive SARS-CoV-2 test. The table lists this clonotype with many counts. No cognate antigen has been identified for it. Per-base quality was not reported, and no clone a single base away is much larger than it. Sequenced on an Illumina MiSeq. Profiling of the peripheral T cell repertoire was carried out for human TCRbeta genes. Concerning the study's data processing: Beta-binomial modelling was used to test for differences in clonotype abundance while accounting for variability over time. Clonotypes that had expanded were screened against the ImmuneCODE reference database of SARS-CoV-2-associated TCRs and mapped onto regions of the viral genome. Additional repertoire analyses were carried out for TRBV gene usage, CDR3 length, CDR3 amino acid overlap between time points, clonotype abundance distributions and Jaccard similarity. TCRdb itself trimmed the public reads at Q25 with fastp, ran MiXCR and retained productive beta chains. Identical CDR3 protein sequences are pooled into one entry, listed with their most common genes and DNA. The V and J calls here are based on TCRdb, not the publication. The sample table records 250,000 or so distinct CDR3 sequences; around 30% of these occur just once. The ten largest clones add up to 6% to 8.5% of the sample.

The CDR3, cysteine through phenylalanine, is 17 amino acids long. Just CDR3 DNA is preserved here, 51 bases in frame from base 1. Between the V and J ends, shortened by 9 bases and 4 bases respectively, the junction contains 27 bases. The starting material was a blood sample, obtained at baseline and on day 111 from a kidney transplant recipient. This receptor was obtained from a male patient between 25 and 40 years old who had COVID-19 and was a kidney transplant recipient. Some T cells may have been brought in with the graft after a transplant. The V gene is TRBV12-3 or TRBV12-4 and the J gene is TRBJ1-2; the D gene is not confidently resolved. The CDR3 reads as follows: CASSHRVSFRKTYGYTF. The DNA sequence is TGTGCCAGTAGTCACCGTGTCAGCTTCCGAAAGACCTATGGCTACACCTTC.